This T cell receptor (beta chain) was captured in a study of CD8 T cells in ankylosing spondylitis (dated 2017 in TCRdb). General notes on the study: To find TCR variants linked to disease, the study profiled T cell receptor beta repertoires in ankylosing spondylitis patients and healthy donors. The full study cohort comprised 25 ankylosing spondylitis patients and over 95 healthy donors. Peripheral blood samples were taken, and synovial fluid was additionally collected from ankylosing spondylitis patients.

This clonotype occurred many times. The antigen this receptor binds is unknown. Per-base qualities were not stored, and no clone one base away is much larger. The junction carries 11 bases between V and J, which are trimmed by 6 bases and 5 bases respectively. The CDR3 holds 12 amino acids from the cysteine to the phenylalanine. The read is trimmed to its CDR3 DNA, 36 bases read in frame from base 1. Broad study findings and their caveats: Blood from ankylosing spondylitis patients appeared to be characterized by a TCR beta motif composed of roughly eight highly homologous amino acid variants. Some of the motif variants had been reported before in the synovial fluid and blood of reactive arthritis patients, a finding that suggests common disease-initiation mechanisms. Significant enrichment of the disease-linked clones was reported in matched synovial fluid samples from ankylosing spondylitis patients. In peripheral blood, the disease-linked clones were found at relatively low frequencies and had a CD8+ phenotype.

TCRdb shows the sequencer as Illumina HiSeq 2500. Quantitative 5'-RACE with molecular barcodes was used to prepare TCR beta libraries. On the study's bioinformatics: To identify disease-linked TCR variants, a new computational method was used, one built on a probabilistic model of VDJ rearrangement. TCRdb ran its own pipeline on the public reads, namely fastp trimming at Q25 and MiXCR clone calling, and kept in-frame beta chains. Each entry merges the rows of one CDR3 protein and shows their most common DNA and genes. V and J calls and clone size were set by TCRdb, not the authors. Across this sample there are 250,000 to 400,000 distinct CDR3 sequences, with approximately 10% seen only once. The ten largest account for roughly 9.1% of the sample.

This receptor was identified in a female donor with ankylosing spondylitis or in good health (not recorded which). The rearrangement joined TRBV12-3 or TRBV12-4 to TRBJ2-7; the D gene assignment is ambiguous. The source material was blood, either unsorted or a sorted T cell fraction (not recorded which). The sequenced DNA is TGTGCCAGCAGATCTGACGACGACGAGCAGTACTTC. Its protein reads: CASRSDDDEQYF.